A selection of T cell receptor beta chains follows, all from one sample in a study of T cell clonotyping in hematopoietic cell transplantation. Sequenced by immunoSEQ multiplex PCR; TCRdb stores in-frame clones only, minus some. There are 13,000 to 15,000 clones in the sample; approximately 97% occur only once, and less than 4.5% lies in the top ten. Sequences were derived from peripheral blood mononuclear cells, sampled 30 days after allogeneic stem cell transplant. Source of these receptors: a female patient aged 50-59 years who had an allogeneic stem cell transplant from an unrelated donor, so T cells may come from the graft donor. Some clones in this sample may be carry-over from other donors' samples. Both conserved end residues are part of each CDR3. D genes are given only for firm matches. Clone size, where shown, is once, few, many, or a class for clones that have expanded.

>TRBJ1-5|-|TRBV5-1|-
TGCGCCAGCAGCTTCAGGGGAGAGATGGGTCAGCCCCAGCATTTT
CASSFRGEMGQPQHF
>TRBJ2-2|-|TRBV5-6|TRBD1
TGTGCCAGCAGCTTTCTGGACAGGGGCACCGGGGAGCTGTTTTTT
CASSFLDRGTGELFF
>TRBJ2-7|-|TRBV6-5|-
TGTGCCAGCAGACCTCAAAGGGGCTGGTCGGGCGAGCAGTACTTC
CASRPQRGWSGEQYF
>TRBJ1-2|-|TRBV5-1|-
TGCGCCAGCAGCTTGGCCGCGAATACGGGCGGCTACACCTTC
CASSLAANTGGYTF
>TRBJ2-2|-|TRBV5-1|-
TGCGCCAGCAACTCTGGGAGCGGGGAGCTGTTTTTT
CASNSGSGELFF
>TRBJ2-1|once|TRBV30|TRBD2
TGTGCCTGGACGGCTTACCGGGGGGGCCCGAATGAGCAGTTCTTC
CAWTAYRGGPNEQFF
>TRBJ1-6|-|TRBV6-4|-
TGTGCCAGCTCGGTTCAAGGGGATTCACCCCTCCACTTT
CASSVQGDSPLHF
>TRBJ1-1|-|TRBV6-1|TRBD1
TGTGCCAGCCAGGGGGCTCGGGTGACTGAAGCTTTCTTT
CASQGARVTEAFF
>TRBJ1-1|-|TRBV7-8|TRBD1
TGTGCCAGCAGCTCCACCGGGACAGGCATGAACACTGAAGCTTTCTTT
CASSSTGTGMNTEAFF
>TRBJ1-1|-|TRBV6-5|-
TGTGCCACCACCACCCGCAACCTTGTCACTGAAGCTTTCTTT
CATTTRNLVTEAFF
>TRBJ2-2|-|TRBV9|-
TGTGCCAGCAGCCTTGACAGTCCGAACACCGGGGAGCTGTTTTTT
CASSLDSPNTGELFF
>TRBJ2-5|-|TRBV14|TRBD2
TGTGCCAGCAGCCAAGAATCGCTAGCGGGGAGATGGGGAGAGACCCAGTACTTC
CASSQESLAGRWGETQYF
>TRBJ1-1|-|TRBV29-1|-
TGCAGCGTTGGTAACACTGAAGCTTTCTTT
CSVGNTEAFF
>TRBJ1-6|-|TRBV4-2|-
TGTGCCAGCAGCCAAGATGTGGGTTATAATTCACCCCTCCACTTT
CASSQDVGYNSPLHF
>TRBJ2-3|-|TRBV13|-
TGTGCCAGCAGCCCCGCTGACACAGATACGCAGTATTTT
CASSPADTDTQYF
>TRBJ1-5|-|TRBV19|TRBD1
TGTGCCAGTAGTATTCAGGTCAGGGGGCCCTTCCTAGGCAATCAGCCCCAGCATTTT
CASSIQVRGPFLGNQPQHF
>TRBJ2-1|-|TRBV4-2|TRBD2
TGTGCCAGCAGCCAGACCAGGACTAGCGGGGGGGGTAGCTACAATGAGCAGTTCTTC
CASSQTRTSGGGSYNEQFF
>TRBJ2-7|-|TRBV2|TRBD2
TGTGCCAGCACCCTGACTAGCGGGGGCTCCTACGAGCAGTACTTC
CASTLTSGGSYEQYF
>TRBJ1-1|once|TRBV5-4|-
TGTGCCAGCAGCGGATTACAGGGAGTCACTGAAGCTTTCTTT
CASSGLQGVTEAFF
>TRBJ1-1|-|TRBV6-6|TRBD1
TGTGCCAGCAGTTCAGGGACAGGCATGAACACTGAAGCTTTCTTT
CASSSGTGMNTEAFF
>TRBJ1-1|-|TRBV27|-
TGTGCCAGCAGTGGACGGGGCACTGAAGCTTTCTTT
CASSGRGTEAFF
>TRBJ2-5|-|TRBV30|-
TGTGCCTGGAGTGTGAACCGGGGGCGCAGCTTAGTGACCCAGTACTTC
CAWSVNRGRSLVTQYF
>TRBJ2-7|-|TRBV5-6|-
TGTGCCAGCAGCTTCAACAGGGCTTCCTACGAGCAGTACTTC
CASSFNRASYEQYF
>TRBJ2-7|-|TRBV5-4|TRBD1
TGTGCCAGCAGCTGGGGGACAGGGGCCTACGAGCAGTACTTC
CASSWGTGAYEQYF
>TRBJ1-2|-|TRBV6-1|-
TGTGCCAGCAGTACCAATTATGGCTACACCTTC
CASSTNYGYTF
>TRBJ1-3|once|TRBV5-1|-
TGCGCCAGCAGCCCGGACGCGGGAGGAAACACCATATATTTT
CASSPDAGGNTIYF
>TRBJ1-6|-|TRBV15|-
TGTGCCACCAGCAGAGAGATGGAGTCGTCCTATAATTCACCCCTCCACTTT
CATSREMESSYNSPLHF
>TRBJ2-1|-|TRBV19|-
TGTGCCAGTAGTATGAGAGGCGAGCAGTTCTTC
CASSMRGEQFF
>TRBJ2-7|-|TRBV6-6|TRBD2
TGTGCCAGCAGCAATGGGGGGGGATACGAGCAGTACTTC
CASSNGGGYEQYF
>TRBJ1-2|-|TRBV11-2|-
TGTGCCAGCAGCTCCGTCCGGGACGGTTATGGCTACACCTTC
CASSSVRDGYGYTF
>TRBJ1-5|-|TRBV28|-
TGTGCCAGCAGGCGGACACAGGGCGCTCAGCCCCAGCATTTT
CASRRTQGAQPQHF
>TRBJ2-3|-|TRBV5-1|-
TGCGCCAGCAGCTTTGGCAGCACAGATACGCAGTATTTT
CASSFGSTDTQYF
>TRBJ1-2|-|TRBV19|-
TGTGCCAGTAGTATAACCGGGACACCAAACTATGGCTACACCTTC
CASSITGTPNYGYTF
>TRBJ1-2|-|TRBV29-1|-
TGCAGCGTAGCCTCGCTAGGGGGGGGAGGCTACACCTTC
CSVASLGGGGYTF
>TRBJ2-5|-|TRBV5-1|-
TGCGCCAGCAGCTTGGACCCCCTCAGGGGGGACCAAGAGACCCAGTACTTC
CASSLDPLRGDQETQYF
>TRBJ1-1|-|TRBV29-1|-
TGCAGCGTTTTAGAGGGGGGTGGCACTGAAGCTTTCTTT
CSVLEGGGTEAFF
>TRBJ1-5|once|TRBV30|-
TGTGCCTGGAGTGCTGGGGTGAGCAATCAGCCCCAGCATTTT
CAWSAGVSNQPQHF
>TRBJ1-1|-|TRBV29-1|-
TGCAGCGTTCCTCAGGCGGGGAACACTGAAGCTTTCTTT
CSVPQAGNTEAFF
>TRBJ2-7|-|TRBV11-2|-
TGTGCCAGCCTTGGTAGCTCCTACGAGCAGTACTTC
CASLGSSYEQYF